One and the same sample provided the 7 T cell receptor beta chains below, sequenced in a study of T cell clusters in autoimmune cytopenias (dated by TCRdb to about 2019). Sequencing was performed on an Illumina MiSeq. TRB rearrangements were amplified by multiplex PCR following a touch-down protocol, with the TRB-A and TRB-B primer pools mixed in one tube. TCRdb reprocessed the reads, so every CDR3 protein sequence counts as one entry and DNA is not shown. The record for this sample contains under 3,500 distinct CDR3 sequences. Around 20% of the sample is taken by the ten largest. Per sample, approximately 270 ng of peripheral blood genomic DNA, 35,000 to 40,000 genome equivalents, was used for TRB amplification. Material: peripheral blood. The receptors come from a human donor with an autoimmune cytopenia, with autoimmune hepatitis or in good health (not recorded which).

This chain uses TRBV4-1 with TRBJ2-3; TCRdb calls TRBD1, which cannot be checked without DNA. This CDR3 region has 20 residues. CDR1 and CDR2 (germline): MGHRA, YSYEKL. The CDR3: CASSQGGVLLNPSSTDTQYF.

This chain joins TRBV20-1 and TRBJ2-1; TCRdb gives TRBD1 as the D gene, but with no DNA this cannot be confirmed. Germline loops: CDR1 DFQATT, CDR2 SNEGSKA (reference sequence). The CDR3 spans 18 residues. CDR3: CSARDLRQGLFSYNEQFF.

The J gene is TRBJ2-1, the V gene TRBV29-1; TCRdb proposes TRBD1, but this gene call is untestable without DNA. Germline V gene lookup returns CDR1 SQVTM and CDR2 ANQGSEA. The length of the CDR3 is 13 residues. The CDR3 loop is CSGTGISYNEQFF.

The genes are TRBV28 and TRBJ1-1; there is no DNA to check the TCRdb D call of TRBD1. The germline gives CDR1 MDHEN, CDR2 SYDVKM. The CDR3 loop spans 17 amino acids. The CDR3 spells CASSFWGGPGRNTEAFF. Full variable domain (remainder filled in from reference TRBV28 and TRBJ1-1): DVKVTQSSRYLVKRTGEKVFLECVQDMDHENMFWYRQDPGLGLRLIYFSYDVKMKEKGDIPEGYSVSREKKERFSLILESASTNQTSMYLCASSFWGGPGRNTEAFFGQGTRLTVV.

CDR3 loop: CASSSSGSGPHNEQFF. The rearrangement links TRBV28 to TRBJ2-1; without DNA, the TCRdb call of TRBD2 cannot be checked. The CDR3 runs to 16 residues. In germline, CDR1 is MDHEN, CDR2 SYDVKM.

The chain combines TRBV28 with TRBJ2-1; TCRdb selects TRBD1, and the lack of DNA leaves this call unchecked. CDR3 length equals 14 residues. Per the germline V gene, CDR1 is MDHEN and CDR2 is SYDVKM. The CDR3 sequence is CASIRDSYANEQFF.

V and J are TRBV5-7 and TRBJ2-3; TCRdb lists TRBD1, though no DNA is available to test this call. TRBV5-7 is assigned to the ORF class and has an uncertain function. The CDR3 runs 16 residues. The CDR3 is CASSPSGRERTDTQYF.